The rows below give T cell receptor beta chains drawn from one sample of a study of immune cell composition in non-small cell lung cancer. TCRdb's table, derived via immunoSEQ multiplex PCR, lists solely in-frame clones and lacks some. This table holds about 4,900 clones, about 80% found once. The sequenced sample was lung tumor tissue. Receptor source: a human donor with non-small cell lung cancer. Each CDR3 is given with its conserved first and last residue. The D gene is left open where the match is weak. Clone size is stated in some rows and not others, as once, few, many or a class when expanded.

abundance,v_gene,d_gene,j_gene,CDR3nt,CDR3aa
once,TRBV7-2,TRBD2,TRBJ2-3,TGTGCCAGCAGCTTAGGGAGTAGCGGGGATGCAGATACGCAGTATTTT,CASSLGSSGDADTQYF
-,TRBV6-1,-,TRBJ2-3,TGTGCCAGCAGTGAAAACGGGCAGGGTCTCGGCACAGATACGCAGTATTTT,CASSENGQGLGTDTQYF
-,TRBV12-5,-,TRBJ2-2,TGTGCTAGTGGTTTGGCAGGGGAGCTGTTTTTT,CASGLAGELFF
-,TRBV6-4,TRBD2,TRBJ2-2,TGTGCCAGCAGTTCGCTAGCGGGGGGTACGAACACCGGGGAGCTGTTTTTT,CASSSLAGGTNTGELFF
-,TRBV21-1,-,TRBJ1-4,TGTGCCAGCAGCAAAGAGGAGACAGGGGGCGTTAATATTCCTGAGGATGAAAAACTGTTTTTT,CASSKEETGGVNIPEDEKLFF
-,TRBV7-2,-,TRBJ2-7,TGTGCCAGCAGCTTAGGGCTGGGGCGGTTTTCCTACGAGCAGTACTTC,CASSLGLGRFSYEQYF
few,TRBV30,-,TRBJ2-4,TGTGCCTGGGGTCAGGAGGGGAAAAACATTCAGTACTTC,CAWGQEGKNIQYF
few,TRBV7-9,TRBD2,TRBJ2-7,TGTGCCAGCAGCTCGACTAGCGGGAGGGCGGGCGAGCAGTACTTC,CASSSTSGRAGEQYF
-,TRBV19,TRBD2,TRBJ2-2,TGTGCCAGTAGCCCGGGACTAGTAAGGTTAGGCGACACCGGGGAGCTGTTTTTT,CASSPGLVRLGDTGELFF
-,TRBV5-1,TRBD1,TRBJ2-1,TGCGCCAGCTCAGCTACAGGGGACAATGAGCAGTTCTTC,CASSATGDNEQFF
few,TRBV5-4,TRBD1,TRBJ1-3,TGTGCCAGCAGCTCTGACAGGGGGACTGGAAACACCATATATTTT,CASSSDRGTGNTIYF
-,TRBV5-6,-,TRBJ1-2,TGTGCCAGCAGCTTGGACAGGGAGTATGGCTACACCTTC,CASSLDREYGYTF
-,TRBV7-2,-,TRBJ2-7,TGTGCCAGCAGCTCGGGACTCACCTACGAGCAGTACTTC,CASSSGLTYEQYF
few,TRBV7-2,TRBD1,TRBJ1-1,TGTGCCAGCAGCTTAGCGGACAGGAGGACTGAAGCTTTCTTT,CASSLADRRTEAFF
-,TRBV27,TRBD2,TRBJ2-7,TGTGCCAGCAGTTCCGGGACTAGCGGGGGGGGAATCTACGAGCAGTACTTC,CASSSGTSGGGIYEQYF
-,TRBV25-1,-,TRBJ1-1,TGTGCCAGCAGTGAAGCGAGGGTGAACACTGAAGCTTTCTTT,CASSEARVNTEAFF
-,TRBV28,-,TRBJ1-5,TGTGCCAGCAGTAATCAGGGGTACAATCAGCCCCAGCATTTT,CASSNQGYNQPQHF
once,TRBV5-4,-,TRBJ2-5,TGTGCCAGCAGCTTGGGGGCAGATCAAGAGACCCAGTACTTC,CASSLGADQETQYF
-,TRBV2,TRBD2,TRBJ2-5,TGTGCCAGCACCAGACTAGCGGGGGATCCGCCGTACTTC,CASTRLAGDPPYF
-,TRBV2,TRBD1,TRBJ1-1,TGTGCCAGCAGTGTGACAGGGCGGAACACTGAAGCTTTCTTT,CASSVTGRNTEAFF
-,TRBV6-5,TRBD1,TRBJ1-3,TGTGCCAGCAGGACAGGGAGGACCTCTGGAAACACCATATATTTT,CASRTGRTSGNTIYF
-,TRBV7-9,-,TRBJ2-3,TGTGCCAGCAGCCCAGAGCGCCCTAGCACAGATACGCAGTATTTT,CASSPERPSTDTQYF
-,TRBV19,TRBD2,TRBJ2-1,TGTGCCAGTAGTGTGACTAGCGGAGGGTTTAGTGAGCAGTTCTTC,CASSVTSGGFSEQFF
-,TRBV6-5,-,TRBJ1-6,TGTGCCAGCAGTTCGACAAATTCACCCCTCCACTTT,CASSSTNSPLHF
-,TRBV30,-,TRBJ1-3,TGTGCCTGGAGTCGACAGATCTCTGGAAACACCATATATTTT,CAWSRQISGNTIYF
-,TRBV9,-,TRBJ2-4,TGTGCCAGCAGCGTATGGGGGGTCTCTGGCGATATTCAGTACTTC,CASSVWGVSGDIQYF
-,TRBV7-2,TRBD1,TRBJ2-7,TGTGCCAGCAGCAATCCTACAGGGGGCTCGTACGAGCAGTACTTC,CASSNPTGGSYEQYF
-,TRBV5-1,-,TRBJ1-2,TGCGCCAGCAGCTCAGCCGGGGGGGGCGATGGCTACACCTTC,CASSSAGGGDGYTF
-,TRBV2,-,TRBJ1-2,TGTGCCAGCAGCCGAGATCTTAACTATGGCTACACCTTC,CASSRDLNYGYTF
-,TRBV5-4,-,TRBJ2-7,TGTGCCAGCAGCTTGGGGACTGTTTCCTACGAGCAGTACTTC,CASSLGTVSYEQYF
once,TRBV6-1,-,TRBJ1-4,TGTGCCAGCAGTGACCACAGGGTGGGTTTTGAAAAACTGTTTTTT,CASSDHRVGFEKLFF
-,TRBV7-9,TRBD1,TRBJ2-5,TGTGCCAGCAGCTTAGCCTTACAGGGGGCAAAAGAGACCCAGTACTTC,CASSLALQGAKETQYF
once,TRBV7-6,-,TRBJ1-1,TGTGCCAGCAGCTTAGCCCCCCTGGGGGGGAACACTGAAGCTTTCTTT,CASSLAPLGGNTEAFF
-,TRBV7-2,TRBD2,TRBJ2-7,TGTGCCAGCAGCAGGAGCGGGAGCTCCTACGAGCAGTACTTC,CASSRSGSSYEQYF
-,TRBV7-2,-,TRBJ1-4,TGTGCCAGCAGCCGTGCGCGGGACGAAAAACTGTTTTTT,CASSRARDEKLFF
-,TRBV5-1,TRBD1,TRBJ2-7,TGCGCCAGCAGTGGGACAGCCGGACCTCTGGCCTACGAGCAGTACTTC,CASSGTAGPLAYEQYF
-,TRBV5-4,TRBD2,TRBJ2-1,TGTGCCAGCAGTACCGACAGACTAGCATTTGGCAAATACAATGAGCAGTTCTTC,CASSTDRLAFGKYNEQFF
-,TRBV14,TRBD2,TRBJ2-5,TGTGCCAGCAGCCATATGAGCGGGGGGCTCACTTACCAAGAGACCCAGTACTTC,CASSHMSGGLTYQETQYF